This TCR beta chain was profiled in a study of T cell responses to AZD1222 COVID-19 vaccine. Study-wide findings and caveats: Possibly, clonal diversity was underestimated; donors were largely white British and included more females.

The method was immunoSEQ multiplex PCR; TCRdb's version includes in-frame clones alone and lacks a portion of them. Among 140,000 to 150,000 clones listed, approximately 85% were seen once. Germline CDR1 and CDR2: KGHDR and SFDVKD. The CDR3 has 12 residues. Trimming left V 3 bases short and J 10 bases short, with 8 bases between. As concerns this clone: Its antigen is as yet unknown.

The sequences come from peripheral blood, collected on day 0 of AZD1222 vaccination. The chain has TRBV24-1 and TRBJ1-4; no clear D gene. The origin of this receptor is an adult in good health. CDR3: CATSDGWGKLFF. Here the CDR3 DNA reads TGTGCCACCAGTGATGGGTGGGGAAAACTGTTTTTT.